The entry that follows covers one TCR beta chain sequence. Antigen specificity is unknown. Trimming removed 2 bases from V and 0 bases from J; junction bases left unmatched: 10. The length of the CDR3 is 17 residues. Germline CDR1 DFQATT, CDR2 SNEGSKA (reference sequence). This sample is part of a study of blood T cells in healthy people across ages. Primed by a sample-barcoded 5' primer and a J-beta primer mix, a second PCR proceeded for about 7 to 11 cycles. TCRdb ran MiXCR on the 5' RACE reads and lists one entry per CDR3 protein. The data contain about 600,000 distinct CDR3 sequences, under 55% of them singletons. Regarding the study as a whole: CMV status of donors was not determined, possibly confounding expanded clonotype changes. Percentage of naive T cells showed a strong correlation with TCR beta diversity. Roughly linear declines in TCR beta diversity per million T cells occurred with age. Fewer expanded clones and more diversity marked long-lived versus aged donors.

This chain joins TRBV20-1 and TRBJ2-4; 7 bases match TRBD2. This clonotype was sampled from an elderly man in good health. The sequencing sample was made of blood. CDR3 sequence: CSARRAGNDLAKNIQYF. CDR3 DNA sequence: TGCAGTGCTAGACGAGCGGGGAACGATTTAGCCAAAAACATTCAGTACTTC.